The 20 T cell receptor beta chains listed next were all sequenced from one sample in a study of T cells in Graves' hyperthyroidism and ophthalmopathy. Using RNA transcripts as the source, TCR beta CDR3 regions were amplified. HTBI primers drove first-round RT-PCR of the TCR CDR3. TCRdb called the multiplex PCR reads again in MiXCR, with one record for every CDR3 protein. The sample contains more than 600,000 distinct CDR3 sequences, over 15% of which appear only once. Sequencing used blood. The receptors derive from a man aged 18 to 29 with Graves' hyperthyroidism.

The chain carries TRBV6-1 and TRBJ2-5; maybe TRBD2 (7 bases). Germline V gene lookup returns CDR1 MNHNS and CDR2 SASEGT. Trimming took 2 bases from V and 4 from J, leaving 23 bases between them. This CDR3 is built from 18 residues. The CDR3 reads CASSEWEGGEGLIETQYF. The CDR3 region has the DNA TGTGCCAGCAGTGAATGGGAAGGGGGGGAAGGGCTCATAGAGACCCAGTACTTC.

There are a few counts of this clonotype. The genes are TRBV12-3 or TRBV12-4 and TRBJ2-2, with D perhaps being TRBD1 or TRBD2 (5 bases each). The CDR3 runs 15 residues. Trimming stripped 5 bases from V and 4 bases from J, with 14 bases between. The CDR3: CASSTTPGRTGELFF. As DNA, the CDR3 is TGTGCCAGCAGTACAACCCCGGGACGCACCGGGGAGCTGTTTTTT.

On this clonotype: Compared with germline, one end of the junction differs, possibly owing to a read error. The V call is TRBV10-1, the J call TRBJ2-3; D is undetermined. The CDR3 spans 13 residues. Germline V CDR1 and CDR2: WNHNN, SYGVQD (reference sequence). The CDR3 coding sequence is TGCGCCAGCAGTAAGTCAGATGCAGATACGCAGTATTTT. This encodes CASSKSDADTQYF.

The J gene is TRBJ1-1, the V gene TRBV19, with 7 bases fitting TRBD1. The CDR3 spans 15 residues. Per germline, CDR1 LNHDA and CDR2 SQIVND (reference sequence). V dropped 3 bases and J dropped 1; count of bases not matched to a gene: 5. The CDR3 protein is CASSMYAGGNTEAFF. CDR3 in DNA: TGTGCCAGTAGTATGTACGCAGGGGGGAACACTGAAGCTTTCTTT.

In this sample, this clonotype turned up many times. The chain joins TRBV11-2 to TRBJ2-1; 9 nucleotides agree with TRBD2. The CDR3 length is 14 residues. CDR1 is SGHAT and CDR2 is FQNNGV in the germline V gene. V trimming: 3 bases; J trimming: 9 bases; junction bases outside the gene matches: 6. The CDR3 here is CASSFRGGRGEQFF. In nucleotides, the CDR3 is TGTGCCAGCAGCTTCAGGGGCGGGAGGGGTGAGCAGTTCTTC. The complete variable domain, with remaining parts taken from reference TRBV11-2 and TRBJ2-1, reads EAGVAQSPRYKIIEKRQSVAFWCNPISGHATLYWYQQILGQGPKLLIQFQNNGVVDDSQLPKDRFSAERLKGVDSTLKIQPAKLEDSAVYLCASSFRGGRGEQFFGPGTRLTVL.

This clonotype was seen only once. It may be a read error: a sequence one base away is much more abundant. The gene calls are TRBV9 and TRBJ1-5; possibly TRBD1 for D (6 bases). Deletions cut 3 bases from V and 0 bases from J, with 7 bases between. Germline CDR1 and CDR2: SGDLS and YYNGEE. This CDR3 is built from 14 residues. CDR3 amino acids: CASSEGVSNQPQHF. The CDR3 nucleotides read TGTGCCAGCAGCGAGGGGGTTAGCAATCAGCCCCAGCATTTT.

As regards this clonotype: This may be a read error: a much more frequent sequence differs by one nucleotide. The chain joins TRBV30 to TRBJ2-1, with a tentative D call TRBD1 (6 bases). The CDR3 has 14 amino acids. V was pared by 1 base and J by 9 bases, with 16 bases between. CDR1 is GTSNPN and CDR2 is SVGIG in the germline V gene (reference sequence). The CDR3 DNA is TGTGCCTGGAGTGCCGGGGACAATAGACGTGAGCAGTTCTTC. It specifies CAWSAGDNRREQFF.

The chain couples TRBV29-1 to TRBJ2-1; 8 bases fit TRBD2. The CDR3 sequence is 12 residues long. Germline lookup yields CDR1 SQVTM and CDR2 ANQGSEA. Trimming took 7 bases from V and 8 from J; bases not matched to a gene: 7. CDR3 coding DNA: TGCAGCGCCGAGCGGGAGATCTATGAGCAGTTCTTC. As protein: CSAEREIYEQFF.

The chain links TRBV20-1 to TRBJ1-4; tentatively, D is TRBD1 (6 bases). The ends were cut back, 2 bases at V and 4 bases at J, with 17 bases in the middle. Germline V gene sequence: CDR1 DFQATT, CDR2 SNEGSKA (reference sequence). This CDR3 comprises 16 residues. The CDR3 sequence: CSARPPRRGDNEKLFF. For the CDR3, the DNA is TGCAGTGCTAGACCCCCCCGCAGGGGTGATAATGAAAAACTGTTTTTT.

This clonotype has a handful of counts. V and J are TRBV6-1 and TRBJ1-6; D is possibly TRBD1 (6 bases). V was shortened by 8 bases and J by 5 bases, with 13 bases between the two germline ends. Germline V gene lookup returns CDR1 MNHNS and CDR2 SASEGT. The CDR3 extends over 14 amino acids. CDR3 sequence (DNA): TGTGCCAGCCGTCGGACAGTTAATAATTCACCCCTCCACTTT. Translation gives CASRRTVNNSPLHF.

This clonotype was counted many times. V is TRBV28 and J is TRBJ2-7, with D perhaps matching TRBD1 or TRBD2 (5 bases each). The CDR3 is made up of 15 amino acids. CDR1 is MDHEN, CDR2 SYDVKM, per germline. V lost 6 bases, J lost 3 bases, and 18 bases lay in between. The DNA for the CDR3 is TGTGCCAGCAGCCACCGAGGGCCCAGGGTCTACGAGCAGTACTTC. Protein product: CASSHRGPRVYEQYF.

The V and J genes are TRBV5-4 and TRBJ1-3, with D uncertain. With 4 bases removed from V and 4 bases from J, the gap between germline ends came to 9 bases. Germline V gene lookup returns CDR1 SGHNT and CDR2 YYREEE (reference sequence). The CDR3 is 13 amino acids. The CDR3 sequence: CASSPKRGNTIYF. CDR3 sequence (DNA): TGTGCCAGCAGCCCCAAGAGAGGAAACACCATATATTTT.

At least ten counts were recorded for this clonotype. This chain uses TRBV6-1 with TRBJ1-2, with 9 positions matching TRBD1. The CDR3 runs 14 residues. Germline V gene data show CDR1 as MNHNS and CDR2 as SASEGT. The J segment lost 4 bases and the V segment lost 6 bases, leaving 6 bases of the junction unmatched. The CDR3 here is CASSHRGRGYGYTF. CDR3 in DNA: TGTGCCAGCAGCCACAGGGGGCGCGGCTATGGCTACACCTTC.

The chain recombines TRBV28 with TRBJ2-6; D is unresolved. The germline V and J ends were trimmed by 6 bases and 1 base, with 4 bases remaining between them. In germline, CDR1 is MDHEN, CDR2 SYDVKM. The CDR3 runs 13 residues. This CDR3 reads CASRKSGANVLTF. CDR3 coding DNA: TGTGCCAGCAGAAAATCTGGGGCCAACGTCCTGACTTTC. The whole variable domain, filled in from reference TRBV28 and TRBJ2-6, reads DVKVTQSSRYLVKRTGEKVFLECVQDMDHENMFWYRQDPGLGLRLIYFSYDVKMKEKGDIPEGYSVSREKKERFSLILESASTNQTSMYLCASRKSGANVLTFGAGSRLTVL.

The chain joins TRBV25-1 to TRBJ1-5; D is perhaps TRBD1 (6 bases). Trimming shortened V by 5 bases and J by 7 bases, and 15 bases separated the two germline ends. Germline V gives CDR1 MGHDK, CDR2 SYGVNS. The CDR3 is 14 residues long. The CDR3 DNA sequence: TGTGCCAGCAGTCTGGGGGCCGAAGGGCAGCCCCAGCATTTT. Its translation is CASSLGAEGQPQHF.

Ten or more counts support this clonotype. The chain links TRBV24-1 to TRBJ2-1, with 13 bases lining up with TRBD2. J lost 7 bases, V lost 4 bases, and 9 bases had no gene match. Per germline, CDR1 KGHDR and CDR2 SFDVKD. The CDR3 extends over 17 amino acids. The CDR3 reads CATSDLGLAGAGNEQFF. DNA for the CDR3: TGTGCCACCAGTGACCTAGGACTAGCGGGGGCCGGGAATGAGCAGTTCTTC.

Many counts were recorded for this clonotype. V and J are TRBV5-1 and TRBJ1-1; possible D gene TRBD1, 5 bases. This CDR3 is built from 16 residues. The germline CDR1 and CDR2 sequences are SGHRS and YFSETQ. V was pared by 2 bases and J by 4 bases, with 18 bases between. The CDR3 DNA follows: TGCGCCAGCAGCTTAAGAAGGGGAGAAATGAGCACTGAAGCTTTCTTT. Residues: CASSLRRGEMSTEAFF.

The V call is TRBV20-1, the J call TRBJ2-5, with D tentatively TRBD1 or TRBD2 (5 bases each). Per the germline V gene, CDR1 is DFQATT and CDR2 is SNEGSKA (reference sequence). V lost 4 bases and J lost 4, with 13 bases in between. This CDR3 is built from 13 residues. The CDR3 bases are TGCAGTGCTATCCGGGACCGCACAGAGACCCAGTACTTC. As protein: CSAIRDRTETQYF.

The chain carries TRBV7-9 and TRBJ1-3, with D possibly TRBD1 on 5 matching bases. In germline, CDR1 is SEHNR, CDR2 FQNEAQ (reference sequence). The length of the CDR3 is 15 residues. Trimming cost V 5 bases and J 0 bases, with 11 bases left between them. The CDR3 here is CASSPSGPSGNTIYF. Here the CDR3 DNA reads TGTGCCAGCAGCCCTTCAGGGCCCTCTGGAAACACCATATATTTT.

This clonotype occurred a few times. The V and J genes are TRBV5-1 and TRBJ2-3, with 11 bases fitting TRBD2. After removal of 5 bases from V and 3 bases from J, the junction contained 5 bases not matched to a gene. CDR3 size: 15 residues. CDR1 is SGHRS and CDR2 is YFSETQ in the germline V gene. The CDR3 DNA reads as TGCGCCAGCAGAGCCGGGACTAGCGGTACAGATACGCAGTATTTT. Amino acid sequence: CASRAGTSGTDTQYF.